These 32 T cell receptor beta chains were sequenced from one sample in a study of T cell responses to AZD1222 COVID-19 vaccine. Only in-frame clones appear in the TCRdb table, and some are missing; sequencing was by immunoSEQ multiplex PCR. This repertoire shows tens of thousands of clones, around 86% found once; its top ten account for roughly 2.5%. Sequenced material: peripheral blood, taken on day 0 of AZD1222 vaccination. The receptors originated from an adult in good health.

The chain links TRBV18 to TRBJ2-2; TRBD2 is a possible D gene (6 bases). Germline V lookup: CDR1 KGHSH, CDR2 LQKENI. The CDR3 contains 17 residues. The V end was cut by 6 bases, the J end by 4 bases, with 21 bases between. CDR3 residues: CASSDTTGTLSTGELFF. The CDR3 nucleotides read TGTGCCAGCTCCGATACAACCGGGACTCTCTCCACCGGGGAGCTGTTTTTT.

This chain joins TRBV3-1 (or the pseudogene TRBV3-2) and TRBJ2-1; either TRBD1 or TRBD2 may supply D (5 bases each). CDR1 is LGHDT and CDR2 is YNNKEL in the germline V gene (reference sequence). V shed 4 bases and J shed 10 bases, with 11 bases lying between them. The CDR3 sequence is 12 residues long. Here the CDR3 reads CASSPGGREQFF. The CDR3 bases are TGTGCCAGCAGCCCTGGGGGTCGGGAGCAGTTCTTC.

CDR3 loop: CASSSYRVQDSYEQYF. CDR3 coding DNA: TGTGCCAGTAGTAGTTACAGGGTCCAAGACTCCTACGAGCAGTACTTC. The J gene is TRBJ2-7, the V gene TRBV19; D is perhaps TRBD1 (6 bases). The CDR3 has 16 amino acids. CDR1 is LNHDA and CDR2 is SQIVND in the germline V gene (reference sequence). V lost 4 bases and J lost 0, with 16 bases in between.

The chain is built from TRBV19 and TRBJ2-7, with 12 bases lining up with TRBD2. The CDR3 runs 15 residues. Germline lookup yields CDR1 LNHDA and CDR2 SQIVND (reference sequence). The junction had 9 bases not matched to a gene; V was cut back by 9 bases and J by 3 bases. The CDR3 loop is CASKRLAGVGYEQYF. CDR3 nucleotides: TGTGCCAGCAAACGACTAGCGGGAGTCGGCTACGAGCAGTACTTC.

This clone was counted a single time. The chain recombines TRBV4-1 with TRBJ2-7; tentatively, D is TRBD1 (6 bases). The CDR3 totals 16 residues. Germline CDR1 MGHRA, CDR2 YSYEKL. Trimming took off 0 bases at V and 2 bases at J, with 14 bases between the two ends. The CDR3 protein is CASSQDRTGWAYEQYF. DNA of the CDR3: TGCGCCAGCAGCCAAGATCGAACAGGGTGGGCCTACGAGCAGTACTTC.

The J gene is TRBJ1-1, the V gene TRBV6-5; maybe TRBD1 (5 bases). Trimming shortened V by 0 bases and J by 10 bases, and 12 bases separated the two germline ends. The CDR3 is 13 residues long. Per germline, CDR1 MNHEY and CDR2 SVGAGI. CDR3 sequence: CASSYSMGVGAFF. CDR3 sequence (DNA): TGTGCCAGCAGTTACTCGATGGGGGTTGGAGCTTTCTTT.

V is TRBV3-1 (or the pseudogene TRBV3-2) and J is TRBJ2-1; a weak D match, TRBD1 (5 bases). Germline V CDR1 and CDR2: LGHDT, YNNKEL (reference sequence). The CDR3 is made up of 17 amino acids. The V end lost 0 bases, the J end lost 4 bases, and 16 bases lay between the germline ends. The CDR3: CASSQEGRLVAYNEQFF. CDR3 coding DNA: TGTGCCAGCAGCCAAGAGGGGCGGCTAGTGGCGTACAATGAGCAGTTCTTC.

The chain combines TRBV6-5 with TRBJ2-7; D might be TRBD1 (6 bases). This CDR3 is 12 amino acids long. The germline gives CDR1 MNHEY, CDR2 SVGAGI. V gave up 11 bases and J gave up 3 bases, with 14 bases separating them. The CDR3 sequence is CAPQGLDYEQYF. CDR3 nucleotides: TGTGCCCCCCAGGGGCTGGACTACGAGCAGTACTTC.

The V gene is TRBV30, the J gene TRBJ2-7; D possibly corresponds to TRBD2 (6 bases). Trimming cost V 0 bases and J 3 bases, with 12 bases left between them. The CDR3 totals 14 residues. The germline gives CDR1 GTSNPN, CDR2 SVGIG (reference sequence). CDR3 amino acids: CAWSVGGTFYEQYF. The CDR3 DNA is TGTGCCTGGAGTGTGGGCGGGACCTTCTACGAGCAGTACTTC.

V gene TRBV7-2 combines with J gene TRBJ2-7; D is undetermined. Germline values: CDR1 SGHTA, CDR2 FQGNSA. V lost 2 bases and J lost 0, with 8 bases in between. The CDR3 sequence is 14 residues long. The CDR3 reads CASSLHGDSYEQYF. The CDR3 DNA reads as TGTGCCAGCAGCTTACACGGAGACTCCTACGAGCAGTACTTC.

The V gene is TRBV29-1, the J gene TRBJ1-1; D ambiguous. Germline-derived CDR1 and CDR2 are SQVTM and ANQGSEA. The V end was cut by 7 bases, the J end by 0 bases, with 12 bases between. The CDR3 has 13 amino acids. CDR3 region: CSAMTPMNTEAFF. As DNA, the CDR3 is TGCAGCGCGATGACACCTATGAACACTGAAGCTTTCTTT.

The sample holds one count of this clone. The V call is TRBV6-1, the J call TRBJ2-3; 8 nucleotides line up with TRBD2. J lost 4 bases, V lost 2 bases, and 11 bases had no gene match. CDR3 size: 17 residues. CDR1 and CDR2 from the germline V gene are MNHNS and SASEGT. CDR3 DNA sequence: TGTGCCAGCAGTGAATTGATGGCGGGAGGCCTATCAGATACGCAGTATTTT. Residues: CASSELMAGGLSDTQYF.

CDR3 coding DNA: TGTGCCAGCAGCTCTGGGACAGGGGTGTTCTATGGCTACACCTTC. This sequence encodes CASSSGTGVFYGYTF. The V call is TRBV7-9, the J call TRBJ1-2, with 10 bases lining up with TRBD1. CDR1 and CDR2 from the germline V gene are SEHNR and FQNEAQ (reference sequence). V was clipped by 4 bases and J by 4 bases; unmatched bases: 6. CDR3 length: 15 residues. The variable domain in full, with the rest retrieved from reference TRBV7-9 and TRBJ1-2, is DTGVSQNPRHKITKRGQNVTFRCDPISEHNRLYWYRQTLGQGPEFLTYFQNEAQLEKSRLLSDRFSAERPKGSFSTLEIQRTEQGDSAMYLCASSSGTGVFYGYTFGSGTRLTVV.

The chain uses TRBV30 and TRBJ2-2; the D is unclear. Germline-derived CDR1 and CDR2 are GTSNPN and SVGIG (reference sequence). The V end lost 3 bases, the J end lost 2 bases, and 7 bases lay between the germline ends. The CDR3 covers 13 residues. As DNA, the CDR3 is TGTGCCTGGAGACAGTCAAACACCGGGGAGCTGTTTTTT. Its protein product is CAWRQSNTGELFF.

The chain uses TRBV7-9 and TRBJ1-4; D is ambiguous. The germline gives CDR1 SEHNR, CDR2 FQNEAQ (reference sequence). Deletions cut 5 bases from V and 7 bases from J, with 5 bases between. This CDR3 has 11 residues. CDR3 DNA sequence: TGTGCCAGCAGCCGAATTGAAAAACTGTTTTTT. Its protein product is CASSRIEKLFF.

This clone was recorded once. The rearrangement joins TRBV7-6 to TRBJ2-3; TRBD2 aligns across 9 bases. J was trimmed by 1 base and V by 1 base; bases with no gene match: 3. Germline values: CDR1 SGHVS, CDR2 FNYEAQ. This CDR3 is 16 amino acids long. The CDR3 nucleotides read TGTGCCAGCAGCTTAGGGCAGCGGGGGGGCACAGATACGCAGTATTTT. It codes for CASSLGQRGGTDTQYF. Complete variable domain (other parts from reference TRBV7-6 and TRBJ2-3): GAGVSQSPRYKVTKRGQDVALRCDPISGHVSLYWYRQALGQGPEFLTYFNYEAQQDKSGLPNDRFSAERPEGSISTLTIQRTEQRDSAMYRCASSLGQRGGTDTQYFGPGTRLTVL.

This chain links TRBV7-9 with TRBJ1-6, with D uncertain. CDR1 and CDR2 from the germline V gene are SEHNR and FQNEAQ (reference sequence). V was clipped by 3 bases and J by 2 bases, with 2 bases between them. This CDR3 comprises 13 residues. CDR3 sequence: CASSLAYNSPLHF. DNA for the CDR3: TGTGCCAGCAGCTTGGCCTATAATTCACCCCTCCACTTT.

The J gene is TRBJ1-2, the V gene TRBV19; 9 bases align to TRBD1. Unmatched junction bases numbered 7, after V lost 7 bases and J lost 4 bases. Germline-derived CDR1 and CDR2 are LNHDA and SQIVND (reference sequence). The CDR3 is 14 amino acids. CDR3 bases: TGTGCCAGTATTCCGGGACAGGGCTTCTATGGCTACACCTTC. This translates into CASIPGQGFYGYTF.

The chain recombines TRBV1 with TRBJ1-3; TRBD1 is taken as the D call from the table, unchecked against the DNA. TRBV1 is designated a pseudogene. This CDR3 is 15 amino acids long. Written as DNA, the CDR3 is TGCACCAGCAGCCCGGGACAGGTCTTTGGAAACACCATATATTTT. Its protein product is CTSSPGQVFGNTIYF.

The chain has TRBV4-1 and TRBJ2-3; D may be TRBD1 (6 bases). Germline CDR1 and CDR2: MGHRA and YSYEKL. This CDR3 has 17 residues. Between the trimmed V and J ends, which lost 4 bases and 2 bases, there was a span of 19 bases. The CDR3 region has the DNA TGCGCCAGCAGCCCCGAACCGGGACAACTACACACAGATACGCAGTATTTT. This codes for CASSPEPGQLHTDTQYF.

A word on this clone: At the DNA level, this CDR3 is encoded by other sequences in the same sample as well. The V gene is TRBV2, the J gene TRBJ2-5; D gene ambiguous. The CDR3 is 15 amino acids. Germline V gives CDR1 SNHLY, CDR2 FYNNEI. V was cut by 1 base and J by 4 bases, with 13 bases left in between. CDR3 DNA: TGTGCCAGCAGTGAAGGTGGGCCCCGTTTAGAGACCCAGTACTTC. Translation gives CASSEGGPRLETQYF.

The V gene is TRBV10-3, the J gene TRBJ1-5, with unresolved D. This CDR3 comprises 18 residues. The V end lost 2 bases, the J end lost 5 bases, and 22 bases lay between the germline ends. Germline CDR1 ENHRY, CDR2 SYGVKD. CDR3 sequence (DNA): TGTGCCATCAGTGAGGGCAGGCGAGTCTCGACCTACGATCAGCCCCAGCATTTT. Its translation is CAISEGRRVSTYDQPQHF.

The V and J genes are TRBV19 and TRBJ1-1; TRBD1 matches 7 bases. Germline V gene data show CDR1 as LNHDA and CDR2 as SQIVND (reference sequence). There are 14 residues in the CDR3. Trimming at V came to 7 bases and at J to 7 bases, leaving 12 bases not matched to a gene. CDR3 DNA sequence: TGTGCCAGTATGCGACAGGGTGGTTCGGGTGAAGCTTTCTTT. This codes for CASMRQGGSGEAFF.

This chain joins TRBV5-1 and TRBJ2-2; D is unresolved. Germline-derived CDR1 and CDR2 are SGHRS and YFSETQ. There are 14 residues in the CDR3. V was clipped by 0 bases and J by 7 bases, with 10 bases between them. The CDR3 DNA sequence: TGCGCCAGCAGCTTGGTTGGGTCTAACGGGGAGCTGTTTTTT. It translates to CASSLVGSNGELFF.

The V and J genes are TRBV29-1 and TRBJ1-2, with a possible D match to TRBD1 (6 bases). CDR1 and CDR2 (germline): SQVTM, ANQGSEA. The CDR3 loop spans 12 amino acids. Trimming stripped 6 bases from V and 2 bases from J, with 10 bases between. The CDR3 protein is CSVATGNYGYTF. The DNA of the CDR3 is TGCAGCGTGGCGACAGGAAACTATGGCTACACCTTC.

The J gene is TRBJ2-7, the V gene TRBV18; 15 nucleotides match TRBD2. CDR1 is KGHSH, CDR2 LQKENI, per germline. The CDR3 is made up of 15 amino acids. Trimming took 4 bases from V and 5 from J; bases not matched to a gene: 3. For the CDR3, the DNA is TGTGCCAGCTCACTACGGACTAGCGGGAGGGACGAGCAGTACTTC. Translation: CASSLRTSGRDEQYF.

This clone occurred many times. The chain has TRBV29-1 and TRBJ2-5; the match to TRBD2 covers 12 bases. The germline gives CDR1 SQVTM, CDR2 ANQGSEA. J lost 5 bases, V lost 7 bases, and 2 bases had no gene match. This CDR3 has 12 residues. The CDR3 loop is CSGLAGGETQYF. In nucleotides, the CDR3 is TGCAGCGGTCTAGCGGGAGGGGAGACCCAGTACTTC. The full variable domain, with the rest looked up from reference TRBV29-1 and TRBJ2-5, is SAVISQKPSRDICQRGTSLTIQCQVDSQVTMMFWYRQQPGQSLTLIATANQGSEATYESGFVIDKFPISRPNLTFSTLTVSNMSPEDSSIYLCSGLAGGETQYFGPGTRLLVL.

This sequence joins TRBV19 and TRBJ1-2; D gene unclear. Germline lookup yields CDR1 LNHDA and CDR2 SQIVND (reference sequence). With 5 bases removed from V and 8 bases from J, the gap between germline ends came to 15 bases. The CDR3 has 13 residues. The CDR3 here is CASSPRPFEGYTF. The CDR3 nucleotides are TGTGCCAGTAGTCCCCGGCCTTTTGAGGGCTACACCTTC.

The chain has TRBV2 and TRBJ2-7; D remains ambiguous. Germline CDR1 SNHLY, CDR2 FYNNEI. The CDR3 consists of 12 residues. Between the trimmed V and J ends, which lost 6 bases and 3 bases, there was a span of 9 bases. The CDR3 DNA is TGTGCCAGCAGGGGCGAATTCTACGAGCAGTACTTC. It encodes CASRGEFYEQYF.

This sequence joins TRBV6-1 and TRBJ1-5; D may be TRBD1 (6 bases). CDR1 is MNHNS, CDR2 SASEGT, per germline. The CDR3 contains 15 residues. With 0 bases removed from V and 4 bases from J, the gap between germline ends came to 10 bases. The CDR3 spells CASSEARGPNQPQHF. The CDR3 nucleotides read TGTGCCAGCAGTGAAGCCCGGGGGCCAAATCAGCCCCAGCATTTT.

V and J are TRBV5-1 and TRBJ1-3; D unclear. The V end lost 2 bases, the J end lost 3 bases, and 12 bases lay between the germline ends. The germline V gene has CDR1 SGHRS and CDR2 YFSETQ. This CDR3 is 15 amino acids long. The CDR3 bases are TGCGCCAGCAGCTTTGGAAGGACGGATGGAAACACCATATATTTT. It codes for CASSFGRTDGNTIYF.

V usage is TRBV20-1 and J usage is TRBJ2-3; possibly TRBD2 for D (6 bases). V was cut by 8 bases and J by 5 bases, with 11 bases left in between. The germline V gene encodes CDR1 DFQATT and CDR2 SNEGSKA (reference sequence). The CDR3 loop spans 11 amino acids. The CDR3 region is CSPSGGDTQYF. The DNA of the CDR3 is TGCAGTCCCTCCGGGGGAGATACGCAGTATTTT.